These 15 T cell receptor beta chains were sequenced from one sample in a study of cytomegalovirus exposure and HLA in healthy donors. With 60 Vbeta and 13 Jbeta primers, the PCR was carried out. Data came from immunoSEQ multiplex PCR; TCRdb stores just in-frame clones and leaves some out. The table lists about 170,000 clones, about 62% of them singletons. The sequenced material came from PBMCs. Receptors originate from a man aged 40-50 years in good health and CMV-seronegative.

This clone came up once. The chain carries TRBV7-6 and TRBJ2-5; no clear D gene. Between the trimmed V and J ends, which lost 3 bases and 5 bases, there was a span of 7 bases. Germline assignment: CDR1 SGHVS and CDR2 FNYEAQ. CDR3 length: 12 amino acids. DNA of the CDR3: TGTGCCAGCAGCTTTTGGGCGGAGACCCAGTACTTC. Its protein product is CASSFWAETQYF.

The rearrangement uses TRBV4-1 and TRBJ2-5, with D perhaps matching TRBD2 (6 bases). The J call is uncertain, as TRBJ2-7 better fits the DNA end. The length of the CDR3 is 15 residues. The germline V gene encodes CDR1 MGHRA and CDR2 YSYEKL. The CDR3 bases are TGCGCCAGCAGCCATGGGGGGATCTATTCCTACGAGCAGTACTTC. This encodes CASSHGGIYSYEQYF.

This rearrangement joins TRBV7-2 to TRBJ2-7; D is possibly TRBD2 (6 bases). CDR3 size: 13 residues. Deletions cut 3 bases from V and 3 bases from J, with 9 bases between. Germline CDR1 reads SGHTA; CDR2 reads FQGNSA. CDR3 sequence reads: CASSLDYNYEQYF. DNA of the CDR3: TGTGCCAGCAGCTTGGACTACAACTACGAGCAGTACTTC.

The J gene is TRBJ2-3, the V gene TRBV7-2; 8 positions agree with TRBD2. This CDR3 region has 14 residues. Trimming cost V 8 bases and J 3 bases; bases outside gene matches: 7. Germline V lookup: CDR1 SGHTA, CDR2 FQGNSA. CDR3 in amino acids: CASSWGLGTDTQYF. The CDR3 DNA is TGTGCCAGCTCCTGGGGACTAGGGACAGATACGCAGTATTTT.

The chain couples TRBV5-6 to TRBJ2-5; 11 nucleotides agree with TRBD1. The tail of the sequence fits TRBJ2-7 better, so the J call may be wrong. The CDR3 is made up of 15 amino acids. The germline V gene encodes CDR1 SGHDT and CDR2 YYEEEE. As DNA, the CDR3 is TGTGCCAGCAGCTGGGGGACAGGGGGCTCCTACGAGCAGTACTTC. It specifies CASSWGTGGSYEQYF.

J is TRBJ2-7 and V is TRBV6-5, with D possibly matching TRBD2 (5 bases). This CDR3 comprises 16 residues. Germline assignment: CDR1 MNHEY and CDR2 SVGAGI. Deletions cut 2 bases from V and 2 bases from J, with 16 bases between. CDR3 nucleotides: TGTGCCAGCAGTTACCTTTCGACGGTCGGGGCCTACGAGCAGTACTTC. Its protein is CASSYLSTVGAYEQYF.

The rearrangement uses TRBV5-4 and TRBJ2-1, with TRBD2 matching over 11 bases. The CDR3 is made up of 15 amino acids. Per germline, CDR1 SGHNT and CDR2 YYREEE (reference sequence). The V and J ends lost 4 bases and 9 bases, in that order; junction bases with no gene match: 9. CDR3 sequence: CASSPIAGGQSEQFF. For the CDR3, the DNA is TGTGCCAGCAGCCCCATAGCGGGGGGGCAGAGTGAGCAGTTCTTC.

This chain joins TRBV5-4 and TRBJ2-2, with 7 bases that match TRBD1. V shed 4 bases, J shed 5 bases, and the junction held 8 bases outside the gene matches. The germline CDR1 and CDR2 sequences are SGHNT and YYREEE (reference sequence). CDR3 length: 15 residues. The DNA for the CDR3 is TGTGCCAGCAGCGACGGGACAGTATTAACCGGGGAGCTGTTTTTT. It translates to CASSDGTVLTGELFF.

The chain has TRBV5-1 and TRBJ2-7, with a tentative D call TRBD1 (6 bases). Trimming removed 7 bases at V and 5 bases at J, with 10 bases between. CDR1 is SGHRS, CDR2 YFSETQ, per germline. There are 11 residues in the CDR3. The CDR3 sequence: CASQQGNEQYF. CDR3 nucleotide sequence: TGCGCCAGCCAACAGGGCAACGAGCAGTACTTC.

This clone occurred once. V usage is TRBV4-1 and J usage is TRBJ2-2; 7 bases fit TRBD1. This CDR3 has 12 residues. Germline trimming cut 7 bases from V and 6 bases from J; bases unmatched to any gene: 2. Germline V gives CDR1 MGHRA, CDR2 YSYEKL. The CDR3 sequence is CASKGAAGELFF. The CDR3 bases are TGCGCCAGCAAGGGGGCTGCCGGGGAGCTGTTTTTT.

The chain links TRBV28 to TRBJ1-6; a possible D gene is TRBD1 (6 bases). V was clipped by 4 bases and J by 7 bases, with 11 bases between them. This CDR3 is built from 14 residues. The germline V gene has CDR1 MDHEN and CDR2 SYDVKM. The CDR3 reads CASSWYRDNSPLHF. DNA for the CDR3: TGTGCCAGCAGTTGGTACAGGGACAATTCACCCCTCCACTTT.

In DNA form, the CDR3 reads TGTGCCTTACAGGGAGATTTGGACTATGGCTACACCTTC. It codes for CALQGDLDYGYTF. The genes are TRBV30 and TRBJ1-2, with a tentative D call TRBD1 (6 bases). Trimming shortened V by 7 bases and J by 3 bases, and 15 bases separated the two germline ends. Germline V CDR1 and CDR2: GTSNPN, SVGIG (reference sequence). The CDR3 contains 13 residues.

This chain links TRBV5-1 with TRBJ2-2, with D hard to call. V dropped 0 bases and J dropped 0 bases, with 6 bases sitting between them. The germline gives CDR1 SGHRS, CDR2 YFSETQ. There are 15 residues in the CDR3. CDR3 sequence reads: CASSLGQTNTGELFF. In DNA form, the CDR3 reads TGCGCCAGCAGCTTGGGACAAACGAACACCGGGGAGCTGTTTTTT.

This clone came up a few times. The CDR3 here is CSVWTGQGYTF. CDR3 DNA: TGCAGTGTCTGGACAGGGCAAGGCTACACCTTC. This chain uses TRBV20-1 with TRBJ1-2; 8 positions match TRBD1. The V gene end was trimmed by 7 bases and the J gene end by 8 bases; junction bases not matched to a gene: 6. This CDR3 has 11 amino acids. Germline V lookup: CDR1 DFQATT, CDR2 SNEGSKA (reference sequence).

The genes are TRBV7-9 and TRBJ1-2; D might be TRBD1 (6 bases). Trimming took 5 bases from V and 7 from J, leaving 23 bases between them. The CDR3 spans 16 residues. In germline, CDR1 is SEHNR, CDR2 FQNEAQ (reference sequence). For the CDR3, the DNA is TGTGCCAGCAGCCCACAGGGTTTCGGGGCTACTAGTGGCTACACCTTC. As protein: CASSPQGFGATSGYTF.